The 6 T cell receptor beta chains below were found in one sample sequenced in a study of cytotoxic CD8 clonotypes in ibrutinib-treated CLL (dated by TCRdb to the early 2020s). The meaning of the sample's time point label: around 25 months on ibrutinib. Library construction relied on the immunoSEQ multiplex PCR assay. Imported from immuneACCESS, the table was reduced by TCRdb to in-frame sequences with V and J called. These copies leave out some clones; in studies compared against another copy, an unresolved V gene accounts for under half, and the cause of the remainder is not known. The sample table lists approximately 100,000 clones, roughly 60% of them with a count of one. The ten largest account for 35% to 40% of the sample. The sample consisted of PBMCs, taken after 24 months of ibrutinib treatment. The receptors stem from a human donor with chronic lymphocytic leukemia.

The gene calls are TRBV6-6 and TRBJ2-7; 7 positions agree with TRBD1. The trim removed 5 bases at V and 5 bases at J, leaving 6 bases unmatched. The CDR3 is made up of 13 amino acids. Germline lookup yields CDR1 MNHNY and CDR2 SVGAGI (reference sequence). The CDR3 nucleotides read TGTGCCAGCAGTGACAGGGCTGGCCACGAGCAGTACTTC. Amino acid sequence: CASSDRAGHEQYF.

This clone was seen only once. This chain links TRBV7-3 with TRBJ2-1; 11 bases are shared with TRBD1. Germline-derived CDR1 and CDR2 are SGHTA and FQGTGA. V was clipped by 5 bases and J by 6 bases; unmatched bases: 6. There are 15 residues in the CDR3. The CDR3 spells CASSPGQGAFNEQFF. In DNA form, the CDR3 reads TGTGCCAGCAGCCCCGGACAGGGGGCTTTCAATGAGCAGTTCTTC.

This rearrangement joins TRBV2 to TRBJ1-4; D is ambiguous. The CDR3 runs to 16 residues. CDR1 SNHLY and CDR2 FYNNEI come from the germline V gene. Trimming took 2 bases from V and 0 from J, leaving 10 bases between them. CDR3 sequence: CASSELRIATNEKLFF. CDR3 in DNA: TGTGCCAGCAGTGAACTCAGGATTGCAACTAATGAAAAACTGTTTTTT.

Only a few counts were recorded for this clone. DNA for the CDR3: TGTGCCAGCAGCGTATTGGGGGTCTCCTACAATGAGCAGTTCTTC. Translated: CASSVLGVSYNEQFF. The chain couples TRBV9 to TRBJ2-1; possibly TRBD1 or TRBD2 for D (5 bases each). CDR1 and CDR2 (germline): SGDLS, YYNGEE. The length of the CDR3 is 15 residues. Trimming took off 1 base at V and 0 bases at J, with 8 bases between the two ends.

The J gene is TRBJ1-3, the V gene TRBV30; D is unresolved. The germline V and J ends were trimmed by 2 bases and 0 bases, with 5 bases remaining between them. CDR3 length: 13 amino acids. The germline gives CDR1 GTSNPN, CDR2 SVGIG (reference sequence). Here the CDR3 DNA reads TGTGCCTGGAGTTACGGCTCTGGAAACACCATATATTTT. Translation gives CAWSYGSGNTIYF.

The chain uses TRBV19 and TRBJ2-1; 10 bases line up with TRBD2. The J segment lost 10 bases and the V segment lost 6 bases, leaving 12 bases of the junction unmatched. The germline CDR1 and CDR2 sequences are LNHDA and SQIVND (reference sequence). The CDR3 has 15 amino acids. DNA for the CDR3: TGTGCCAGTAGAGGGTTAGCGGGGGGCCTGGGGGAGCAGTTCTTC. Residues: CASRGLAGGLGEQFF.